The clone carrying this TCR beta chain is medium-sized by share. Its antigen is not known. The sequenced fragment ends 3 residues before the CDR3 boundary, so the rest is inferred from the germline J gene. Of CVID subjects, roughly 15 were female and over 25 male, mean age approximately 40. Donors gave roughly 5 to 9 ml heparinized peripheral whole blood. Assay used: immunoSEQ multiplex PCR; TCRdb lists only in-frame clones, some missing. Singletons are absent from the sample, which has some 2,400 clones. The data stem from a study of T cell clonality in common variable immunodeficiency. Findings of the study overall: Repertoire-complication correlations in CVID were limited by patient heterogeneity. Common variable immunodeficiency TCR beta sequences reportedly had fewer deletions and N-nucleotide insertions.

Trimming took 3 bases from V and 4 from J, leaving 7 bases between them. The germline V gene has CDR1 SGHTA and CDR2 FQGTGA. CDR3 length equals 13 residues. The sequenced sample consisted of peripheral blood mononuclear cells. V and J are TRBV7-3 and TRBJ2-1, with a tentative D call TRBD2 (6 bases). The receptor was isolated from a human donor with common variable immunodeficiency. The sequenced part of the CDR3 DNA is TGTGCCAGCAGCTTCAGCGGGTACAATGAG. It translates to CASSFSGYNE. Given in full, the CDR3 is CASSFSGYNEQFF.